This TCR beta chain was sequenced during a study of immune evolution from preneoplasia to lung adenocarcinoma. General observations from the study: Later-stage lesions appeared to have more T cells, more diversity, less clonality.

This clone came up a few times. Its antigen is as yet unknown. H&E slides confirmed each diagnosis, reviewed by two pathologists independently. Produced via immunoSEQ multiplex PCR; TCRdb's table is partial and in-frame only. The table has some 2,900 clones, roughly 80% seen once. Germline CDR1 reads MNHEY; CDR2 reads SMNVEV (reference sequence). The CDR3 extends over 17 amino acids. Trimming at V came to 6 bases and at J to 3 bases, leaving 7 bases not matched to a gene. Material for sequencing was FFPE adjacent normal lung tissue. The chain combines TRBV27 with TRBJ2-3; TRBD2 matches 15 bases. The receptor was derived from a person in their 70s with lung adenocarcinoma. This chain's CDR3 is CASRRTSGGAWTDTQYF. The CDR3 bases are TGTGCCAGCAGACGGACTAGCGGGGGGGCCTGGACAGATACGCAGTATTTT.